These T cell receptor beta chains were read from a single sample in a study of a mutant IDH1 vaccine in newly diagnosed glioma. Sequenced by immunoSEQ multiplex PCR; TCRdb stores in-frame clones only, minus some. The data contain nearly 50,000 clones, more than 80% of them singletons. The input for sequencing was PBMCs, taken from a glioma patient treated with radiotherapy, temozolomide or both. The source of these receptors is a man in his forties or fifties with glioma. CDR3s include the opening cysteine and the closing phenylalanine or tryptophan. D genes are given only for firm matches. Clone size is given for some rows only: seen once, a few or many times, or a class if the clone is expanded.

d_call	v_call	j_call	clone_size	cdr3_nt	cdr3_aa
NA	TRBV11-2	TRBJ2-7	once	TGTGCCAGCAGCTACCAGGGCCGCGAGCAGTACTTC	CASSYQGREQYF
TRBD2	TRBV7-2	TRBJ2-7	NA	TGTGCCAGCAGCCGACAAGGACTAGCGGGTATAGAGCAGTACTTC	CASSRQGLAGIEQYF
NA	TRBV9	TRBJ2-3	NA	TGTGCCAGCAGTGCTTGGGGGATAAGAACAGATACGCAGTATTTT	CASSAWGIRTDTQYF
NA	TRBV15	TRBJ2-1	NA	TGTGCCACCAAGTCGATCGTCAATGAGCAGTTCTTC	CATKSIVNEQFF
NA	TRBV5-4	TRBJ2-5	NA	TGTGCCAGCAGCTTGGAGGGAGTACAGACCCAGTACTTC	CASSLEGVQTQYF
TRBD1	TRBV9	TRBJ1-1	few	TGTGCCAGCAGCGTTGGCAGGGGGCCTGAAGCTTTCTTT	CASSVGRGPEAFF
NA	TRBV5-1	TRBJ1-1	once	TGCGCCAGCAGCTTCACCGGGCCCAACACTGAAGCTTTCTTT	CASSFTGPNTEAFF
NA	TRBV6-5	TRBJ2-1	NA	TGTGCCAGCAGTTTCGACAGCATCTCCTACAATGAGCAGTTCTTC	CASSFDSISYNEQFF
NA	TRBV6-6	TRBJ2-7	NA	TGTGCCAGCAGTTACCCCCCAGGCTACGAGCAGTACTTC	CASSYPPGYEQYF
NA	TRBV10-1	TRBJ1-1	NA	TGCGCCAGCAGTGTCTCGACCCCACGGGGCCCCAACACTGAAGCTTTCTTT	CASSVSTPRGPNTEAFF
TRBD2	TRBV7-9	TRBJ2-7	NA	TGTGCCAGCAGCTTGGCTAGCGGGAGTTACGAGCAGTACTTC	CASSLASGSYEQYF